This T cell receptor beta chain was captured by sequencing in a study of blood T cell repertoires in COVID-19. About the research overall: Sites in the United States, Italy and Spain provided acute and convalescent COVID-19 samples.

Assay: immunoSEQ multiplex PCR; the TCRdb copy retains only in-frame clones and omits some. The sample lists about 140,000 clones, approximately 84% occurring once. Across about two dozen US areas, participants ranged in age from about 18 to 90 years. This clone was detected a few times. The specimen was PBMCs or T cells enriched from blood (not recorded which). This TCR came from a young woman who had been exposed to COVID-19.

CDR3 in amino acids: CASSMTGKKLFF. CDR3 in DNA: TGTGCCAGTAGTATGACAGGGAAGAAACTGTTTTTT. The rearrangement links TRBV19 to TRBJ1-4, with TRBD1 matching 7 bases. The germline V gene has CDR1 LNHDA and CDR2 SQIVND (reference sequence). The CDR3 is 12 residues long. Trimming cost V 3 bases and J 11 bases; bases outside gene matches: 3.